This section outlines one T cell receptor beta chain sequence together with its context. Its antigen is as yet unknown. This entry is derived from a study of CD8 T cells in Susac syndrome. Study-wide results and limits: An acknowledgment was made by the study that its TCR sequencing and HLA analysis involved relatively few individuals.

Treatment-naive patients with stable or active relapsing-remitting disease served as multiple sclerosis controls. Trimming cost V 4 bases and J 1 base; bases outside gene matches: 6. CDR1 SQVTM and CDR2 ANQGSEA come from the germline V gene. The CDR3 is 14 residues long. Random hexamers were used to reverse transcribe the RNA input (roughly 0.5 to 1 ug). TCRdb ran MiXCR on the immunoSEQ multiplex PCR reads and lists one entry per CDR3 protein. The sample lists some 300,000 distinct CDR3 sequences, roughly 90% seen once, with approximately 0.18% in the top ten. The sequenced sample was CD8+ T cells from PBMCs. The chain uses TRBV29-1 and TRBJ2-7, with 8 bases matching TRBD2. The source is a human donor with multiple sclerosis. The CDR3 DNA reads as TGCAGCGTTGGGAGCTTAGCGGGGTCCTACGAGCAGTACTTC. It yields the protein CSVGSLAGSYEQYF.